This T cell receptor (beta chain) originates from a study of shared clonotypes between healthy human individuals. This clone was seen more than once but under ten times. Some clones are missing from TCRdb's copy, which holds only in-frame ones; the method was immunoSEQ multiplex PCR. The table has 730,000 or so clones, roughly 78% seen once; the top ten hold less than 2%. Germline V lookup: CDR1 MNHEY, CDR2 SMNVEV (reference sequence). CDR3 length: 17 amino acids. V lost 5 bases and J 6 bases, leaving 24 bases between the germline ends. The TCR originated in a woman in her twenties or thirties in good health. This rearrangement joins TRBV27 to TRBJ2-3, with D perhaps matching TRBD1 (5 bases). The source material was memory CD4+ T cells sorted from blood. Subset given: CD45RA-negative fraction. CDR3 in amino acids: CASSPRPGADGRDTQYF. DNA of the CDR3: TGTGCCAGCAGTCCGCGACCTGGGGCTGACGGACGGGATACGCAGTATTTT.